This T cell receptor (beta chain) is from a study of shared clonotypes between healthy human individuals (dated by TCRdb to 2020 to 2021). In the study overall: The cohort comprised a couple of women and a few men aged 18 to 49 years. Libraries were prepared and TCR repertoires were sequenced by different laboratories using diverse techniques, in order to increase sequencing depth and limit assay-specific biases. Each donor's leukapheresis produced roughly between roughly 0.85 and 9.5 billion PBMCs. Blood TCR repertoires of five healthy adults were deeply sequenced to estimate repertoire size and the extent of clonotype sharing between individuals.

Details on this clone: The antigen this receptor binds is unknown. No base quality information exists; no much larger clone differs at one position.

The germline V gene (reference sequence) provides CDR1 SEHNR and CDR2 FQNEAQ. Unmatched junction bases come to 1, with V trimmed by 2 bases and J by 4 bases. The CDR3 measures 14 amino acids from cysteine to phenylalanine. Solely the CDR3 DNA is kept, with 42 bases framed from the first base. The paper's findings and limits, for the study overall: Because the study included only a small number of donors, the genetic and exposure-history diversity represented was limited. Only blood was sampled, and tissue TCR repertoires likely differ from those in blood. Based on pairwise subsampling, the degree of clonotype sharing among donors was expected to be affected by sequencing depth.

The donors were healthy, HIV-negative adults who had no recently reported acute infections or vaccinations. Every donor was a Caucasian adult living in Nashville, Tennessee, USA. For unsorted samples, some 87 million PBMCs were counted, and genomic DNA was extracted using the QIAamp DNA Blood Mini kit. Blood was obtained by leukapheresis, after which PBMCs were separated by Ficoll-Histopaque density gradient centrifugation and cryopreserved in liquid nitrogen vapor phase. TCR CDR3 regions were amplified from genomic DNA by multiplex PCR using the deep immunoSEQ assay. Extracted genomic DNA from each cell subset was distributed evenly across all wells of several immunoSEQ 96-well plates, and each plate was treated as a replicate. For unsorted PBMC, roughly 330 ng of genomic DNA, equivalent to approximately 30,000 T cell genomes, went into each replicate PCR. Genomic DNA from unsorted PBMC was sequenced over ten immunoSEQ deep assay plates. Purified libraries were measured with a Qubit 3.0 fluorometer, size-checked on a Bioanalyzer 2100, and measured again with the KAPA Library Quantification kit. Each immunoSEQ 96-well plate was sequenced on its own single-read 150-cycle Illumina NextSeq 550 flow cell. On the study's bioinformatics: Because the immunoSEQ output included only junctional sequences and no quality scores, the filtering could not be the same as the filtering used for full-length reads. To assign V/J genes and CDR3, sequences were annotated against IMGT germline references using PyIR, a Python wrapper for IgBLAST v1.9. Reads with weak V/J assignments (E-value above 1e-6), missing CDR3, stop codons, out-of-frame junctions, or ambiguous translated residues were removed. A V3J clonotype was defined by an identical inferred V gene, J gene, and CDR3 amino acid sequence. The percentage overlap between two repertoires was calculated by dividing the number of shared unique clonotypes by the size of the smaller repertoire. Richness of each repertoire was evaluated using RTK rarefaction, the Chao1 estimator, and Recon v2.1 estimates of unobserved clonotypes. This is the immuneACCESS table as TCRdb keeps it, with only in-frame sequences that have V and J called. A part of the clones is gone; compared with another copy, unresolved V genes explain less than half, and the rest is unexplained. The D gene and trimming were derived from the DNA, and the V and J assignments and clone size from that table. The sample contains about 500,000 clones, approximately 71% of them found a single time. The top ten clones comprise about 11% of the sample.

The chain couples TRBV7-9 to TRBJ2-2, with 7 middle bases fitting TRBD1. This receptor was taken from a woman between 40 and 50 years old in good health. Some clones in this sample may be carry-over from other donors' samples. The sample consisted of PBMCs. CDR3 region: CASSLSGGTGELFF. The DNA sequence reads TGTGCCAGCAGCTTATCAGGGGGCACCGGGGAGCTGTTTTTT.